This T cell receptor beta chain was identified in a study of early T cells in non-severe SARS-CoV-2 infection. On the study more broadly: Whole-blood bulk RNA, unsorted, was sequenced, and chains were unpaired.

On this clonotype itself: Antigen unknown.

General study findings and limits: VDJdb matching favored anti-spike CD8 responses, missing private and CD4 specificities.

V dropped 6 bases and J dropped 4 bases, with 8 bases sitting between them. The CDR3 sequence is 12 residues long. CDR1 is LGHDT, CDR2 YNNKEL, per germline (reference sequence). The TCR library protocol was used to attach unique molecular identifiers. These identifiers were attached to individual cDNA molecules. TCRdb reprocessed the 5' RACE reads via MiXCR and lists one record per CDR3 protein. The repertoire holds 55,000 to 75,000 distinct CDR3 sequences, approximately 6.1% seen once, with under 4% in the top ten. The material was whole blood, obtained at baseline. The clonotype originates from an adult who was a healthcare worker with PCR-confirmed SARS-CoV-2 infection or an uninfected control (not recorded which). The gene calls are TRBV3-1 and TRBJ2-3; D is unclear. The CDR3 protein is CASRHSSDTQYF. The CDR3 nucleotides are TGTGCCAGCAGGCACAGTTCAGATACGCAGTATTTT.